This record concerns one T cell receptor (beta chain) sequence. Its antigen has not been determined. It has no much larger one-base neighbor in the sample; base qualities were not kept. The sample belongs to a study of OX40 agonist ivuxolimab in advanced cancers. Notes on the research overall: The costimulatory receptor OX40 (CD134) was targeted by ivuxolimab, a fully human IgG2 agonistic monoclonal antibody. Intravenous ivuxolimab was administered to patients every 2 weeks at six dose levels: 0.01, 0.1, 0.3, 1.5, 3 and 10 mg/kg. Of the roughly 52 dose-escalation patients, hepatocellular carcinoma was present in about 20, melanoma in roughly 15, renal cell carcinoma in 9 and head and neck cancer in 9. The paper covers the monotherapy dose-escalation part of the phase I ivuxolimab trial, which included N ≈ 57 patients. The dose-escalation cohort was 80% to 90% male with a mean age of about 60 years, ranging from roughly 20 to 80. Peripheral TCRbeta sequencing was intended to test whether TCR sequence diversity was altered and clonal T-cell expansion was caused by ivuxolimab. Partial responses were achieved by three dose-escalation patients, of whom one had hepatocellular carcinoma and two had cutaneous melanoma. Patients were allowed to have had prior anti-PD-1, anti-PD-L1 or anti-CTLA-4 therapy, and roughly 40% of the dose-escalation patients had previously received checkpoint inhibitors.

What the authors observed across the whole study: Low levels of normalized T-cell clonal expansion were also seen in some patients who did not respond. Which antigens the clonally expanded peripheral T cells were specific for was not determined. In partial responders in the 0.1-3.0 mg/kg groups, normalized peripheral clonal expansion was found to be among the lowest, especially among CD8+ T cells. Clonal expansion of both CD4+ and CD8+ blood T cells was observed from baseline to week 6 at doses 0.1 to 3.0 mg/kg. After ivuxolimab, expanded clones were on average more numerous among CD8+ T cells than among CD4+ T cells.

Genomic DNA was isolated from the sorted cells so that the TCRbeta CDR3 region could be sequenced. TCRbeta CDR3 regions were sequenced using the immunoSEQ Assay. TCRdb provides this immuneACCESS table in a form limited to in-frame rearrangements. Some clones are lacking; in checked studies, under half of them reflect an unresolved V gene, and why the rest are absent is not known. The sample has about 69,000 clones on record, about 80% of them singletons. Jointly, the top ten make up approximately 2.5% of the sample. The trial excluded patients who had a history of autoimmune disease or who were on systemic immunosuppression. Peripheral blood for TCR sequencing was collected from all dose cohorts at baseline, on cycle 4 day 1, and on cycle 7 day 1. The samples were drawn from a first-in-human, open-label, multicenter phase I dose-escalation trial of ivuxolimab. Adults with locally advanced or metastatic melanoma, renal cell, hepatocellular, or head and neck squamous cell carcinoma were enrolled in the trial. Before TCR sequencing, CD4+ and CD8+ T cells were separately sorted from peripheral blood.

Based on the germline V gene (reference sequence), the CDR1 and CDR2 sequences are WNHNN and SYGVQD. V loses 5 bases of germline sequence and J loses 5 bases, and the interval between the two ends is 4 bases. From the cysteine up to the phenylalanine, the CDR3 has a length of 11 residues. CDR3 DNA only is kept here, 33 bases in frame from base 1. In this chain, TRBV10-1 is recombined with TRBJ2-1; the D gene remains uncertain. The sequence was obtained from an adult with an advanced solid tumor such as melanoma, head and neck, liver or kidney cancer. The sample was CD4+ or CD8+ T cells sorted from blood, taken in a trial of the OX40 agonist ivuxolimab. CDR3 sequence: CASSRDNEQFF. The nucleotide sequence reads TGCGCCAGCAGTCGGGACAATGAGCAGTTCTTC.